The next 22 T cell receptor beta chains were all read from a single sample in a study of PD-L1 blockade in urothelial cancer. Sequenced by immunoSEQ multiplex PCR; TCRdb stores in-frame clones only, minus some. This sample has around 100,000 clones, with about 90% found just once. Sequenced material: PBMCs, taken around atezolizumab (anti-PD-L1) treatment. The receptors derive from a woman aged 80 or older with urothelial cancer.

DNA for the CDR3: TGTGCCAGCAGCTTAGCAGGGGGCACGGGAAACACCATATATTTT. Residues: CASSLAGGTGNTIYF. The chain joins TRBV7-2 to TRBJ1-3; 7 bases align to TRBD1. The J segment lost 4 bases and the V segment lost 0 bases, leaving 3 bases of the junction unmatched. This CDR3 contains 15 residues. The germline V gene encodes CDR1 SGHTA and CDR2 FQGNSA.

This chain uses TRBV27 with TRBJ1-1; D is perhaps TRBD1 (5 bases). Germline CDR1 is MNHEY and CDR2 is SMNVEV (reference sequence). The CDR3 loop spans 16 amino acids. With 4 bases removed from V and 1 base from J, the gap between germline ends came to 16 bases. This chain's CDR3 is CASSSLPSRENTEAFF. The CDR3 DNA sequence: TGTGCCAGCAGTTCCCTCCCCTCCAGGGAGAACACTGAAGCTTTCTTT.

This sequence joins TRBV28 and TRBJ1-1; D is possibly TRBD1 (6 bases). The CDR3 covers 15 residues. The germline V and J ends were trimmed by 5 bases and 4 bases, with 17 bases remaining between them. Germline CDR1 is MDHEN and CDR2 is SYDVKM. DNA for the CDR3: TGTGCCAGCAGTGGTTCGCGGGGGCCGAGCACTGAAGCTTTCTTT. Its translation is CASSGSRGPSTEAFF.

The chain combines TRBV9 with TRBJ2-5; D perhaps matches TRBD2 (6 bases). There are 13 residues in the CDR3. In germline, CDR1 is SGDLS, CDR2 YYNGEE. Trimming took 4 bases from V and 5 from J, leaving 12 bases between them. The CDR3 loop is CASSTPGRETQYF. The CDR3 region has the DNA TGTGCCAGCAGCACCCCGGGGAGGGAGACCCAGTACTTC.

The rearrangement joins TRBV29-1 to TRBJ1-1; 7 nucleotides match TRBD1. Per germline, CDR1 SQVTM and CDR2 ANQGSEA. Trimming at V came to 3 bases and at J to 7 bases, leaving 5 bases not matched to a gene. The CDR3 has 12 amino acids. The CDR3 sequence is CSVESGGIEAFF. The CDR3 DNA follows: TGCAGCGTTGAGTCAGGGGGAATTGAAGCTTTCTTT.

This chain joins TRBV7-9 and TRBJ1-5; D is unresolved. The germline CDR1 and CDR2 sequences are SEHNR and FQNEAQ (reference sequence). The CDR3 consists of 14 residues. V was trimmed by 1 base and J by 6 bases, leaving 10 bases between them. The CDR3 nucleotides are TGTGCCAGCAGCTTAGGATCTCCAGGTCAGCCCCAGCATTTT. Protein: CASSLGSPGQPQHF.

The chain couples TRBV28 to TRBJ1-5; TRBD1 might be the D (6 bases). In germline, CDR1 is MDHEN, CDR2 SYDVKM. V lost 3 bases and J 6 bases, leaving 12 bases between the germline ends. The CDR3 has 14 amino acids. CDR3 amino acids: CASSFRAGVQPQHF. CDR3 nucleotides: TGTGCCAGCAGTTTTAGGGCAGGGGTTCAGCCCCAGCATTTT.

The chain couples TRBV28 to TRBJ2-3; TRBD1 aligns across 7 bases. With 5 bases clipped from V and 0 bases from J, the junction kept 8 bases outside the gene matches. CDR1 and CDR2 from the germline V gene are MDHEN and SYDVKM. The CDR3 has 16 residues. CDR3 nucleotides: TGTGCCAGCAGTGTATTCCCGGGACAGAGCACAGATACGCAGTATTTT. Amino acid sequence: CASSVFPGQSTDTQYF.

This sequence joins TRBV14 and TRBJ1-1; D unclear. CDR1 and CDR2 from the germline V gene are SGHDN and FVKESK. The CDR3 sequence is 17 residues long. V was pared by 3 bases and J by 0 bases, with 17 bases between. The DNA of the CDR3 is TGTGCCAGCAGCCATGCTCCGGGTCGCGGGATGAACACTGAAGCTTTCTTT. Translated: CASSHAPGRGMNTEAFF.

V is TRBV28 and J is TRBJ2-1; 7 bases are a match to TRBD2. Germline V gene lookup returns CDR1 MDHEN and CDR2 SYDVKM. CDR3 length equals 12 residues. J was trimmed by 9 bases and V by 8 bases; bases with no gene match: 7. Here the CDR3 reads CASLRGRGEQFF. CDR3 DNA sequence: TGTGCCAGCCTACGAGGGAGGGGTGAGCAGTTCTTC.

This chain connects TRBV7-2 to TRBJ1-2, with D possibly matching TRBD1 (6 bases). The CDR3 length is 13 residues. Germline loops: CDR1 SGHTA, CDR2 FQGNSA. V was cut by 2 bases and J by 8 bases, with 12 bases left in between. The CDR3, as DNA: TGTGCCAGCAGCTTATCACAGGGCATCGGCTACACCTTC. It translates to CASSLSQGIGYTF.

In DNA form, the CDR3 reads TGTGCCAGCAGTTTAGTCCCGGGGACCTACGAGCAGTACTTC. The encoded protein is CASSLVPGTYEQYF. V usage is TRBV27 and J usage is TRBJ2-7; D is possibly TRBD2 (5 bases). Germline V gene data show CDR1 as MNHEY and CDR2 as SMNVEV (reference sequence). Trimming shortened V by 2 bases and J by 2 bases, and 10 bases separated the two germline ends. The CDR3 covers 14 residues.

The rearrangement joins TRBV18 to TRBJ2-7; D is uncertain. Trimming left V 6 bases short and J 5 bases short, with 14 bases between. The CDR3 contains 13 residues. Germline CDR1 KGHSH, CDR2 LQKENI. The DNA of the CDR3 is TGTGCCAGCTCCCTAAACCTCGAGGACGAGCAGTACTTC. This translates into CASSLNLEDEQYF.

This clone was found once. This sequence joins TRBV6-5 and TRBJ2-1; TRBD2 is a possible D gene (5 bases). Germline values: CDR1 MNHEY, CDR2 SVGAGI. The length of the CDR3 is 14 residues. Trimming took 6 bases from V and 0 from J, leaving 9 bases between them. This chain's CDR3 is CASRRASSYNEQFF. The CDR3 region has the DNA TGTGCCAGCAGGAGGGCTAGCTCCTACAATGAGCAGTTCTTC.

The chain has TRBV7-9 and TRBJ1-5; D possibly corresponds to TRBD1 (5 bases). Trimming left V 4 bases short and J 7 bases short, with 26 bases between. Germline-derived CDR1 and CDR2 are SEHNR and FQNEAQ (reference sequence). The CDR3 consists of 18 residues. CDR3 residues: CASSSGGGSNYLLQPQHF. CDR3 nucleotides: TGTGCCAGCAGCTCCGGGGGAGGCTCCAACTATCTCTTACAGCCCCAGCATTTT.

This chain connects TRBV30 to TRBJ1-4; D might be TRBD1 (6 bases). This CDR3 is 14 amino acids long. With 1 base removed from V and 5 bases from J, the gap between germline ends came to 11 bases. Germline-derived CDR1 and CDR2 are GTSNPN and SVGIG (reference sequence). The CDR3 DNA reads TGTGCCTGGAGTGGAGGGGGGGCCAATGAAAAACTGTTTTTT. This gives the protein CAWSGGGANEKLFF.

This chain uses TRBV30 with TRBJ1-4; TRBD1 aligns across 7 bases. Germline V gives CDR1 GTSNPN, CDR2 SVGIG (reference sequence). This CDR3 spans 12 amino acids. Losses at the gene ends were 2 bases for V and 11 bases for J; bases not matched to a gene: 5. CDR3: CAWSRGQLKLFF. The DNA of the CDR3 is TGTGCCTGGAGTAGGGGACAGCTGAAACTGTTTTTT.

Here the CDR3 reads CAWSVNRRGNEKLFF. The CDR3 DNA is TGTGCCTGGAGTGTCAATCGGAGGGGTAATGAAAAACTGTTTTTT. This chain joins TRBV30 and TRBJ1-4, with a possible D match to TRBD1 (5 bases). Germline CDR1 reads GTSNPN; CDR2 reads SVGIG (reference sequence). The CDR3 covers 15 residues. V lost 0 bases, J lost 4 bases, and 12 bases lay in between.

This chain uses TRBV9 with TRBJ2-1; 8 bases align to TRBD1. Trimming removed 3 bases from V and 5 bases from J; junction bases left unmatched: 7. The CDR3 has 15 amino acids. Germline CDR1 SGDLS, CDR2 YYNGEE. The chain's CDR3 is CASSARDRRNNEQFF. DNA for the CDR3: TGTGCCAGCAGCGCCCGGGACAGGCGGAACAATGAGCAGTTCTTC.

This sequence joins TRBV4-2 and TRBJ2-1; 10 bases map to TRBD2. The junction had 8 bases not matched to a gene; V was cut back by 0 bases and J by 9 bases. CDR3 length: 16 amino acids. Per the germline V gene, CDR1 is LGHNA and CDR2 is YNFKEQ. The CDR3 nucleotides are TGTGCCAGCAGCCAAGATAGGCTAGCGGGAGCTAGTGAGCAGTTCTTC. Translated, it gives CASSQDRLAGASEQFF.

The CDR3 DNA follows: TGTGCCAGCAGTCCTCCACAGGGGGTGGTAAAGACCATTCAGTACTTC. Encoded protein: CASSPPQGVVKTIQYF. The chain is built from TRBV28 and TRBJ2-4, with TRBD1 matching over 8 bases. Germline trimming cut 5 bases from V and 9 bases from J; bases unmatched to any gene: 15. The CDR3 covers 16 residues. Germline V gene data show CDR1 as MDHEN and CDR2 as SYDVKM.

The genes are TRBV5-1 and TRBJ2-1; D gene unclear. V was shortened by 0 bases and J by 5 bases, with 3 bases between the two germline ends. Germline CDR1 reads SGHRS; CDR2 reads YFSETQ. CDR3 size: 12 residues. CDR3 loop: CASSLANNEQFF. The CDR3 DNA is TGCGCCAGCAGCTTGGCTAACAATGAGCAGTTCTTC.